The present T cell receptor (beta chain) was sequenced within a study of OX40 agonist ivuxolimab in advanced cancers. Overall study context: The dose of intravenous ivuxolimab that patients received every 2 weeks ranged from 0.01 to 10 mg/kg.

Autoimmune disease history or systemic immunosuppression was exclusionary. The sampling schedule covered blood at baseline, cycle 4 day 1, and cycle 7 day 1. CDR1 is MGHRA and CDR2 is YSYEKL in the germline V gene. V lost 2 bases and J lost 5; bases outside the gene matches: 19. The CDR3 loop spans 19 amino acids. Sequencing used immunoSEQ multiplex PCR; TCRdb keeps in-frame clones, though not all of them. The data show 96,000 or so clones, approximately 84% seen once. The sample consisted of CD4+ or CD8+ T cells sorted from blood, taken in a trial of the OX40 agonist ivuxolimab. This chain links TRBV4-1 with TRBJ2-3, with 7 bases lining up with TRBD2. The clonotype originates from an adult with an advanced solid tumor such as melanoma, head and neck, liver or kidney cancer. The CDR3 DNA reads TGCGCCAGCAGCCAATTCACGTCCTCTAGCGGCCGGGGAGGAGATACGCAGTATTTT. Residues: CASSQFTSSSGRGGDTQYF.